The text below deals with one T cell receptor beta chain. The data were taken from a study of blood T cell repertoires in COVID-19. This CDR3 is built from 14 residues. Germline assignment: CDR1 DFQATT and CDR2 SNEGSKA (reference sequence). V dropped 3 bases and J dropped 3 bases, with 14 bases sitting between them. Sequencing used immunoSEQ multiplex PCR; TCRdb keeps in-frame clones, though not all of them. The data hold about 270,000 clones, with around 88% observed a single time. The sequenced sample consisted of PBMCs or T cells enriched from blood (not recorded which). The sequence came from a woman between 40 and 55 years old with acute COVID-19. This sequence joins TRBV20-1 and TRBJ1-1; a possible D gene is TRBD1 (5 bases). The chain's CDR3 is CSASAGARYTEAFF. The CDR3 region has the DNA TGCAGTGCTAGTGCTGGGGCGAGATACACTGAAGCTTTCTTT.